Below, one TCR beta chain is given with its context. The antigen is undetermined. The CDR3 runs to 16 residues. Between the trimmed V and J ends, which lost 4 bases and 4 bases, there was a span of 17 bases. CDR1 and CDR2 from the germline V gene are LNHDA and SQIVND (reference sequence). This sample stems from a study of T cell responses to AZD1222 COVID-19 vaccine. Clones were read by immunoSEQ multiplex PCR, and TCRdb kept only the in-frame ones, dropping some. The sample includes roughly 91,000 clones, nearly 90% of them seen just once. Study outcomes and limitations: The number of AZD1222 recipients seropositive at baseline was only five to seven.

The origin of this receptor is an adult in good health. The genes are TRBV19 and TRBJ1-3, with D perhaps TRBD1 (6 bases). Sequences were derived from peripheral blood, sampled on day 0 of AZD1222 vaccination. CDR3: CASSTLGTGTGNTIYF. CDR3 nucleotide sequence: TGTGCCAGTAGTACCCTTGGAACAGGGACGGGAAACACCATATATTTT. Combining the CDR3 with reference TRBV19 and TRBJ1-3 gives the whole variable domain DGGITQSPKYLFRKEGQNVTLSCEQNLNHDAMYWYRQDPGQGLRLIYYSQIVNDFQKGDIAEGYSVSREKKESFPLTVTSAQKNPTAFYLCASSTLGTGTGNTIYFGEGSWLTVV.